These 30 T cell receptor beta chains originate from one sample sequenced in a study of T-cell reconstitution after alpha-beta-depleted transplantation in children. Using unique molecular identifiers, the investigators prepared the TCRbeta library. TCRdb processed the PCR reads anew with MiXCR; each CDR3 protein has one entry. The sample shows 200,000 to 250,000 distinct CDR3 sequences, about 9.2% of them seen only once. Specimen: PBMCs from the stem cell graft donor, collected from the stem cell graft. The origin of the receptors is a human donor who donated a stem cell graft to a child with acute lymphoblastic leukemia.

This clonotype was seen more than once but under ten times. The chain couples TRBV6-1 to TRBJ2-7; 8 bases match TRBD1. The ends lost 6 bases at V and 2 bases at J; junction bases unmatched: 6. Germline values: CDR1 MNHNS, CDR2 SASEGT. The CDR3 covers 14 residues. The CDR3 nucleotides are TGTGCCAGCAGGACCGGGACAGGACCCTACGAGCAGTACTTC. As protein: CASRTGTGPYEQYF.

This clonotype was observed many times. The gene calls are TRBV25-1 and TRBJ2-7; the D gene could be TRBD1 or TRBD2 (5 bases each). V was cut by 3 bases and J by 3 bases, with 15 bases left in between. This CDR3 has 15 residues. Germline V CDR1 and CDR2: MGHDK, SYGVNS. The CDR3 nucleotides read TGTGCCAGCAGTGACTGGTCAGGGAGAGACTACGAGCAGTACTTC. It translates to CASSDWSGRDYEQYF.

This clonotype was seen more than once but under ten times. The chain links TRBV25-1 to TRBJ1-1; D is unclear. V lost 2 bases and J lost 1, with 11 bases in between. The CDR3 sequence is 15 residues long. Per the germline V gene, CDR1 is MGHDK and CDR2 is SYGVNS. The CDR3 sequence is CASSENNRANTEAFF. CDR3 sequence (DNA): TGTGCCAGCAGTGAAAACAACCGCGCGAACACTGAAGCTTTCTTT.

In this sample, this clonotype turned up a few times. V and J are TRBV7-8 and TRBJ2-5; 9 bases fit TRBD2. The V segment lost 2 bases and the J segment 4 bases; nucleotides outside the gene matches: 14. Germline lookup yields CDR1 SGHVS and CDR2 FQNEAQ. This CDR3 region has 18 residues. The CDR3 loop reads CASSLPRLSSGEGETQYF. The CDR3 DNA follows: TGTGCCAGCAGCTTACCGAGGTTGTCTAGCGGGGAAGGAGAGACCCAGTACTTC.

This clonotype was observed many times. Here the CDR3 DNA reads TGCAGTGCTTTAGTTCCGGGAGGCAATCAGCCCCAGCATTTT. This translates into CSALVPGGNQPQHF. The V and J genes are TRBV20-1 and TRBJ1-5; D unresolved. The CDR3 has 14 residues. V lost 5 bases to trimming and J lost 2 bases, with 13 bases between them. Germline values: CDR1 DFQATT, CDR2 SNEGSKA (reference sequence).

This clonotype was seen a few times. This sequence joins TRBV9 and TRBJ1-5; D remains unclear. Trimming left V 0 bases short and J 2 bases short, with 0 bases between. CDR1 is SGDLS, CDR2 YYNGEE, per germline. The CDR3 covers 12 residues. CDR3 DNA: TGTGCCAGCAGCGTAGGCAATCAGCCCCAGCATTTT. It encodes CASSVGNQPQHF.

The chain uses TRBV6-2 or TRBV6-3 and TRBJ1-2, with 11 bases lining up with TRBD1. V dropped 5 bases and J dropped 6; count of bases not matched to a gene: 11. The CDR3 has 16 amino acids. Germline V CDR1 and CDR2: MNHEY, SVGEGT. In DNA form, the CDR3 reads TGTGCCAGCAGTCCCCTAGGACAGGGGGCCATGGATGGCTACACCTTC. Its translation is CASSPLGQGAMDGYTF.

CDR3 in amino acids: CASSYSTGNPHEQYF. CDR3 in DNA: TGTGCCAGCAGTTACTCGACAGGAAATCCTCACGAGCAGTACTTC. The chain employs TRBV6-5 and TRBJ2-7; weak D call: TRBD1 (6 bases). This CDR3 comprises 15 residues. CDR1 and CDR2 (germline): MNHEY, SVGAGI. The V and J ends lost 0 bases and 5 bases respectively, with 14 bases between them.

This clonotype showed up many times. V is TRBV7-2 and J is TRBJ2-5, with 7 positions matching TRBD2. This CDR3 is built from 16 residues. Germline V gene data show CDR1 as SGHTA and CDR2 as FQGNSA. V shed 1 base, J shed 0 bases, and the junction held 5 bases outside the gene matches. CDR3 sequence: CASSLVPSGNQETQYF. CDR3 DNA sequence: TGTGCCAGCAGCTTAGTTCCTAGCGGAAACCAAGAGACCCAGTACTTC.

J is TRBJ1-2 and V is TRBV7-9; TRBD1 agrees at 7 bases. CDR3 length: 14 amino acids. In germline, CDR1 is SEHNR, CDR2 FQNEAQ (reference sequence). The junction had 5 bases not matched to a gene; V was cut back by 1 base and J by 6 bases. CDR3 in amino acids: CASSLEQGPHGYTF. DNA for the CDR3: TGTGCCAGCAGCTTAGAACAGGGGCCCCATGGCTACACCTTC.

The chain employs TRBV7-2 and TRBJ2-7; perhaps TRBD1 as D (5 bases). From germline, CDR1 is SGHTA and CDR2 FQGNSA. This CDR3 has 13 amino acids. V lost 1 base to trimming and J lost 6 bases, with 10 bases between them. CDR3 protein: CASSLGGLGEQYF. In DNA, the CDR3 is TGTGCCAGCAGCTTAGGGGGCCTGGGCGAGCAGTACTTC.

By sample fraction, this clonotype is medium-sized. The chain recombines TRBV5-1 with TRBJ1-5; D is ambiguous. Per the germline V gene, CDR1 is SGHRS and CDR2 is YFSETQ. Trimming left V 0 bases short and J 3 bases short, with 4 bases between. The CDR3 spans 13 residues. The CDR3 sequence is CASSLDPNQPQHF. The CDR3 DNA reads as TGCGCCAGCAGCTTGGACCCCAATCAGCCCCAGCATTTT.

The V and J genes are TRBV12-3 or TRBV12-4 and TRBJ2-2; no reliable D call. The CDR3 spans 14 residues. Between the trimmed V and J ends, which lost 2 bases and 1 base, there was a span of 5 bases. The CDR3 loop reads CASSLQENTGELFF. DNA of the CDR3: TGTGCCAGCAGTTTACAGGAGAACACCGGGGAGCTGTTTTTT.

The chain uses TRBV6-1 and TRBJ2-7; D remains unclear. The germline V gene encodes CDR1 MNHNS and CDR2 SASEGT. V was trimmed by 4 bases and J by 0 bases, leaving 10 bases between them. CDR3 length: 14 residues. DNA of the CDR3: TGTGCCAGCAGTGGTGACATTGTCTCCTACGAGCAGTACTTC. As protein: CASSGDIVSYEQYF.

This chain links TRBV7-2 with TRBJ2-1; 10 bases fit TRBD1. The CDR3 runs to 15 residues. Looked up from germline, CDR1 is SGHTA and CDR2 is FQGNSA. J gave up 7 bases and V 3 bases, and 6 bases lay outside the gene matches. The CDR3 nucleotides read TGTGCCAGCAGCTTCCGGGACAGGGGAGGTAATGAGCAGTTCTTC. It specifies CASSFRDRGGNEQFF.

In this sample, this clonotype is large (0.1 to 1%). The CDR3 loop reads CASSQRSRWDTDTQYF. The CDR3 DNA reads TGCGCCAGCAGCCAAAGGAGTCGATGGGACACAGATACGCAGTATTTT. The rearrangement links TRBV5-1 to TRBJ2-3; D gene uncertain. This CDR3 is built from 16 residues. Germline CDR1 SGHRS, CDR2 YFSETQ. Trimming left V 4 bases short and J 2 bases short, with 17 bases between.

This clonotype was counted ten times or more. The chain is built from TRBV11-2 and TRBJ2-6; 7 nucleotides line up with TRBD1. CDR1 is SGHAT and CDR2 is FQNNGV in the germline V gene. The trim removed 6 bases at V and 0 bases at J, leaving 11 bases unmatched. This CDR3 has 18 amino acids. The CDR3 coding sequence is TGTGCCAGCAGGCCCACAGGGGCATTTTCCTCTGGGGCCAACGTCCTGACTTTC. This gives the protein CASRPTGAFSSGANVLTF.

V usage is TRBV11-2 and J usage is TRBJ1-6; TRBD1 might be the D (5 bases). The CDR3 extends over 18 amino acids. Trimming removed 2 bases from V and 8 bases from J, with 22 bases in between. In germline, CDR1 is SGHAT, CDR2 FQNNGV. CDR3 bases: TGTGCCAGCAGCTTAAGTGAAATTTTGCGGCAGGGTTATTCACCCCTCCACTTT. It yields the protein CASSLSEILRQGYSPLHF.

This clonotype was found many times. V and J are TRBV10-3 and TRBJ1-5; tentative D call: TRBD1 (5 bases). The germline V gene encodes CDR1 ENHRY and CDR2 SYGVKD. This CDR3 contains 16 residues. V was shortened by 0 bases and J by 0 bases, with 9 bases between the two germline ends. In DNA, the CDR3 is TGTGCCATCAGTGAGTCGGGACGGTATAGCAATCAGCCCCAGCATTTT. It specifies CAISESGRYSNQPQHF.

This clonotype was observed a few times. The chain combines TRBV20-1 with TRBJ1-2; perhaps TRBD1 as D (5 bases). Per the germline V gene, CDR1 is DFQATT and CDR2 is SNEGSKA (reference sequence). This CDR3 is built from 12 residues. V lost 6 bases and J 4 bases, leaving 12 bases between the germline ends. The CDR3: CSARDRAYGYTF. CDR3 coding DNA: TGCAGTGCCAGGGACCGAGCCTATGGCTACACCTTC.

This clonotype showed up many times. The V gene is TRBV6-5, the J gene TRBJ2-4; D could derive from TRBD1 or TRBD2 (5 bases each). The CDR3 sequence is 14 residues long. Germline lookup yields CDR1 MNHEY and CDR2 SVGAGI. V was cut by 5 bases and J by 0 bases, with 8 bases left in between. The CDR3 DNA reads TGTGCCAGCAGTATTGGGACAGCCAAAAACATTCAGTACTTC. This encodes CASSIGTAKNIQYF.

This sequence joins TRBV12-3 or TRBV12-4 and TRBJ2-1; D could derive from TRBD1 or TRBD2 (5 bases each). This CDR3 comprises 15 residues. V was trimmed by 6 bases and J by 1 base, leaving 13 bases between them. CDR3 sequence: CASRSGTESYNEQFF. Here the CDR3 DNA reads TGTGCCAGCAGATCCGGGACGGAATCCTACAATGAGCAGTTCTTC.

This chain links TRBV6-2 or TRBV6-3 with TRBJ2-1; 12 bases line up with TRBD2. The CDR3 has 17 residues. The V and J ends lost 2 bases and 5 bases, in that order; junction bases with no gene match: 7. Germline V lookup: CDR1 MNHEY, CDR2 SVGEGT. For the CDR3, the DNA is TGTGCCAGCAGTTACCCACGACTAGCGGGGGAGAACAATGAGCAGTTCTTC. It codes for CASSYPRLAGENNEQFF.

This sequence joins TRBV12-3 or TRBV12-4 and TRBJ2-1; no firm D call. V was trimmed by 5 bases and J by 9 bases, leaving 5 bases between them. The CDR3 totals 10 residues. CDR3 nucleotides: TGTGCCAGCAGTAAGGTTGAGCAGTTCTTC. Its protein product is CASSKVEQFF.

The chain carries TRBV4-1 and TRBJ2-4; D is unresolved. The V end was cut by 0 bases, the J end by 0 bases, with 21 bases between. The CDR3 runs to 20 residues. Germline loops: CDR1 MGHRA, CDR2 YSYEKL. This CDR3 is CASSQEGGLSDRLAKNIQYF. The CDR3 DNA reads as TGCGCCAGCAGCCAAGAAGGTGGGCTTTCTGATCGTCTAGCCAAAAACATTCAGTACTTC.

This clonotype has only a few counts. The chain links TRBV2 to TRBJ1-2, with D possibly matching TRBD1 (5 bases). The CDR3 extends over 21 amino acids. Germline CDR1 is SNHLY and CDR2 is FYNNEI. V dropped 2 bases and J dropped 6 bases, with 34 bases sitting between them. The CDR3 DNA reads as TGTGCCAGCAGTGAATTGACTCCAGCAGTGAATGGGGATGGGGCGGGAGATGGCTACACCTTC. It is translated as CASSELTPAVNGDGAGDGYTF. Full variable domain (remainder filled in from reference TRBV2 and TRBJ1-2): EPEVTQTPSHQVTQMGQEVILRCVPISNHLYFYWYRQILGQKVEFLVSFYNNEISEKSEIFDDQFSVERPDGSNFTLKIRSTKLEDSAMYFCASSELTPAVNGDGAGDGYTFGSGTRLTVV.

This clonotype was counted only a few times. The rearrangement links TRBV4-2 to TRBJ2-3, with D possibly TRBD1 on 6 matching bases. This CDR3 is 16 amino acids long. V was cut by 3 bases and J by 1 base, with 14 bases left in between. CDR1 and CDR2 (germline): LGHNA, YNFKEQ. CDR3 residues: CASSQGAGAGTDTQYF. As DNA, the CDR3 is TGTGCCAGCAGCCAGGGGGCAGGGGCGGGCACAGATACGCAGTATTTT.

This clonotype was detected ten times or more. The rearrangement uses TRBV15 and TRBJ2-5, with 7 positions matching TRBD1. Trimming cost V 1 base and J 5 bases; bases outside gene matches: 7. The CDR3 is 15 amino acids. The germline V gene encodes CDR1 LNHNV and CDR2 YYDKDF (reference sequence). The CDR3 DNA is TGTGCCACCAGCAGAGCGAACAGGGGTGGGGAGACCCAGTACTTC. Translating gives CATSRANRGGETQYF.

The rearrangement links TRBV3-1 to TRBJ2-7; 9 positions agree with TRBD1. The germline gives CDR1 LGHDT, CDR2 YNNKEL (reference sequence). This CDR3 has 15 amino acids. V lost 4 bases to trimming and J lost 3 bases; unmatched junction nucleotides: 7. The CDR3 bases are TGTGCCAGCAGCCTTGAACAGGGGGCTGGCTACGAGCAGTACTTC. Translated: CASSLEQGAGYEQYF.

This clonotype was found a few times. This chain links TRBV7-9 with TRBJ2-5; D perhaps matches TRBD2 (7 bases). The V end lost 3 bases, the J end lost 5 bases, and 16 bases lay between the germline ends. The CDR3 totals 15 residues. The V gene's germline CDR1 is SEHNR and CDR2 FQNEAQ (reference sequence). CDR3 DNA: TGTGCCAGCAGCTTCATCGGGGGGCCGGGGGAGACCCAGTACTTC. Its translation: CASSFIGGPGETQYF. Based on the CDR3 plus reference TRBV7-9 and TRBJ2-5, the full variable domain is DTGVSQNPRHKITKRGQNVTFRCDPISEHNRLYWYRQTLGQGPEFLTYFQNEAQLEKSRLLSDRFSAERPKGSFSTLEIQRTEQGDSAMYLCASSFIGGPGETQYFGPGTRLLVL.